This TCR beta chain derives from a study of regulatory T cells in long-lasting Graves disease. The time point here: newly diagnosed GD, antithyroid drugs for less than 3 months. PBMCs provided the RNA from which the TCR library was made. Germline V gives CDR1 SGHRS, CDR2 YFSETQ. The ends lost 5 bases at V and 0 bases at J; junction bases unmatched: 14. There are 19 residues in the CDR3. Through Arm-PCR of CDR3 regions and iRepertoire HTBI primers, TCR beta libraries were built. One entry per CDR3 protein results from TCRdb running MiXCR on the multiplex PCR reads. The table has over 500,000 distinct CDR3 sequences, around 15% seen once. In this sample, this clonotype turned up a few times. Separately, the same data were catalogued under a study of T cells in Graves' hyperthyroidism and ophthalmopathy. That work adds: Clinical symptoms, serum thyroxine and TRAb, thyroid ultrasound and orbital computed tomography were used for the diagnoses. The HTBI primer set served for first-round RT-PCR of the TCR CDR3. Ophthalmopathy was distinguished from stable hyperthyroidism by 13 V-J signatures.

This chain links TRBV5-1 with TRBJ2-6; 7 positions agree with TRBD2. Sequenced here: peripheral blood mononuclear cells (PBMCs), sampled at new diagnosis, from a patient treated with antithyroid drugs. The clonotype comes from a woman in her 30s with Graves disease. The CDR3 is CASRKGGGSGSSGANVLTF. CDR3 nucleotide sequence: TGCGCCAGCAGGAAGGGTGGCGGGAGCGGTTCCTCTGGGGCCAACGTCCTGACTTTC. The entire variable domain, with the rest obtained from reference TRBV5-1 and TRBJ2-6, is as follows: KAGVTQTPRYLIKTRGQQVTLSCSPISGHRSVSWYQQTPGQGLQFLFEYFSETQRNKGNFPGRFSGRQFSNSRSEMNVSTLELGDSALYLCASRKGGGSGSSGANVLTFGAGSRLTVL.